This TCR beta chain was captured by sequencing in a study of OX40 agonist ivuxolimab in advanced cancers. Germline V gene sequence: CDR1 MNHEY, CDR2 SMNVEV (reference sequence). The germline V and J ends were trimmed by 1 base and 1 base, with 11 bases remaining between them. The CDR3 consists of 15 residues. Data came from immunoSEQ multiplex PCR; TCRdb stores just in-frame clones and leaves some out. The table lists over 30,000 clones, about nine tenths of them singletons. J is TRBJ2-7 and V is TRBV27; possibly TRBD1 for D (6 bases). This TCR came from an adult with an advanced solid tumor such as melanoma, head and neck, liver or kidney cancer. The sample was CD4+ or CD8+ T cells sorted from blood, taken in a trial of the OX40 agonist ivuxolimab. CDR3 nucleotide sequence: TGTGCCAGCAGTTTATTGTATAGGGGGTCCTACGAGCAGTACTTC. Its protein product is CASSLLYRGSYEQYF.